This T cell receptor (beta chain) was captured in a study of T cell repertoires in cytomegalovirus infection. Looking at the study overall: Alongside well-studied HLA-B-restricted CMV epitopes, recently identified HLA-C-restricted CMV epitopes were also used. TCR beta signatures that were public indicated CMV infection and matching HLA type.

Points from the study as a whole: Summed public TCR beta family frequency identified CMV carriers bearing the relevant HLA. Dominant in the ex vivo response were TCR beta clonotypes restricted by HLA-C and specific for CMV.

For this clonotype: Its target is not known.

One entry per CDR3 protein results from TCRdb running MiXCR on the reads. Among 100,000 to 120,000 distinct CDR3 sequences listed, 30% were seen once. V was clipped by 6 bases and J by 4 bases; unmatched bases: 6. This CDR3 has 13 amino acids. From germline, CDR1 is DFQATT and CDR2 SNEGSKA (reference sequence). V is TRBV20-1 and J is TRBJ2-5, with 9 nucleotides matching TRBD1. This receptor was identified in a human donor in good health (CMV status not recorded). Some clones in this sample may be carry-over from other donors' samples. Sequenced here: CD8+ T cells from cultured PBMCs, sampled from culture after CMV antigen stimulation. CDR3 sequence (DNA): TGCAGTGCCCGGACAGGGGTGGGAGAGACCCAGTACTTC. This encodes CSARTGVGETQYF.